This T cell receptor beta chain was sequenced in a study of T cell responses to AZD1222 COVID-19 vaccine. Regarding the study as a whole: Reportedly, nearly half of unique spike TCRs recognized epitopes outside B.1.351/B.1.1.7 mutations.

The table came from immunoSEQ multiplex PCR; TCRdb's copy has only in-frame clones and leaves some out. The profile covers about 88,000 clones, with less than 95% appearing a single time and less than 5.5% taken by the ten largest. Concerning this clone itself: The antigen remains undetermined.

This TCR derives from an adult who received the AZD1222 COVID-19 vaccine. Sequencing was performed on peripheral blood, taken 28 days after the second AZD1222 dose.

The CDR3 DNA follows: TGTGCCAGCAGCCCTCCGACTAGCACAGATACGCAGTATTTT. Translating gives CASSPPTSTDTQYF. The chain carries TRBV28 and TRBJ2-3; D is undetermined. Trimming pared 6 bases from V and 0 bases from J, leaving 10 bases between. This CDR3 region has 14 residues. CDR1 MDHEN and CDR2 SYDVKM come from the germline V gene.